This T cell receptor beta chain emerged from a study of T cell repertoires in cytomegalovirus infection. Trimming removed 7 bases from V and 7 bases from J, with 14 bases in between. This CDR3 is built from 13 residues. The germline V gene has CDR1 SNHLY and CDR2 FYNNEI. Points on this clonotype: Its antigen remains unidentified.

From the reads, TCRdb called clonotypes with MiXCR, one entry per CDR3 protein. This sample has 550,000 to 850,000 distinct CDR3 sequences, with 33% found just once. The chain uses TRBV2 and TRBJ1-5, with D perhaps matching TRBD1 (5 bases). Specimen: cultured PBMCs, collected from culture after CMV antigen stimulation. The TCR sequence derives from a human donor in good health (CMV status not recorded). Some clones in this sample may be carry-over from other donors' samples. CDR3 DNA sequence: TGTGCCAGCACAGGACGGGAGGGGCAGCCCCAGCATTTT. It codes for CASTGREGQPQHF.